This TCR beta chain was obtained from a study of human T cells and chemical hapten exposure. Whole-study context: Small volume differences among pooled libraries mainly caused per-sample TCR yield variation.

Study-level points and caveats: Donor immune responses may differ from healthy people's, since all donors had alopecia.

In the case of this clonotype: What it binds is not known.

Germline V gene data show CDR1 as SGHAT and CDR2 as FQNNGV. Trimming left V 5 bases short and J 5 bases short, with 5 bases between. The length of the CDR3 is 11 residues. As for time point: patch test 3, about 24 weeks after DPC sensitization. Regarding treatment: therapeutic diphenylcyclopropenone sensitization with weekly scalp DPC. Whole blood, unfractionated, served as the material for total RNA extraction. TCRdb independently ran MiXCR on the RACE reads; one entry per CDR3 protein. The data hold some 74,000 distinct CDR3 sequences, with 10% to 15% observed a single time. V and J are TRBV11-2 and TRBJ2-3; D remains unclear. This clonotype was sampled from a woman between 45 and 65 years old with alopecia areata. Some clones in this sample may be carry-over from other donors' samples. The sequences come from whole blood, collected in connection with sensitization to the hapten diphenylcyclopropenone (DPC). The CDR3 DNA sequence: TGTGCCAGCAGCGTGGTAGATACGCAGTATTTT. Translating it yields CASSVVDTQYF.